Shown below are 5 T cell receptor beta chains from a single sample sequenced in a study of long-term antiretroviral therapy in people with HIV. Sequencing used immunoSEQ v3.0 at survey level. Sequenced by immunoSEQ multiplex PCR; TCRdb stores in-frame clones only, minus some. This sample has about 20,000 clones, with about 81% found just once. The sequences come from unsorted PBMCs, collected 0.3 years after starting antiretroviral therapy. Receptors were obtained from a woman aged 50 to 60 with HIV.

The CDR3 here is CASNAALGTGELFF. The CDR3 DNA sequence: TGTGCCAGTAATGCGGCGCTGGGCACCGGGGAGCTGTTTTTT. The genes are TRBV19 and TRBJ2-2; D is ambiguous. The V gene's germline CDR1 is LNHDA and CDR2 SQIVND (reference sequence). Trimming removed 7 bases from V and 4 bases from J, with 13 bases in between. The CDR3 has 14 residues.

J is TRBJ1-2 and V is TRBV19, with D perhaps TRBD1 (5 bases). With 11 bases removed from V and 5 bases from J, the gap between germline ends came to 21 bases. The CDR3 runs 14 residues. Per the germline V gene, CDR1 is LNHDA and CDR2 is SQIVND (reference sequence). CDR3 sequence: CAVSGTESSYGYTF. The CDR3 nucleotides read TGTGCCGTATCCGGGACGGAGTCTTCTTATGGCTACACCTTC.

V usage is TRBV15 and J usage is TRBJ2-3; 8 bases are shared with TRBD2. The CDR3 has 16 amino acids. From germline, CDR1 is LNHNV and CDR2 YYDKDF (reference sequence). Trimming removed 3 bases from V and 5 bases from J; junction bases left unmatched: 10. This CDR3 reads CATSRAPAGVVDTQYF. CDR3 nucleotides: TGTGCCACCAGCAGGGCGCCAGCGGGGGTGGTAGATACGCAGTATTTT.

This clone came up a few times. V and J are TRBV6-1 and TRBJ1-1; TRBD1 matches at 7 bases. The trim removed 9 bases at V and 1 base at J, leaving 11 bases unmatched. The CDR3 has 15 amino acids. Germline loops: CDR1 MNHNS, CDR2 SASEGT. The CDR3 loop is CASLTGSAQNTEAFF. For the CDR3, the DNA is TGTGCCAGTCTGACAGGGTCGGCGCAGAACACTGAAGCTTTCTTT.

This CDR3 is CASSLGNTEAFF. The CDR3 region has the DNA TGTGCCAGTAGTTTGGGGAACACTGAAGCTTTCTTT. The chain combines TRBV19 with TRBJ1-1; no definite D call. Germline loops: CDR1 LNHDA, CDR2 SQIVND (reference sequence). Trimming left V 5 bases short and J 1 base short, with 5 bases between. The CDR3 runs 12 residues.